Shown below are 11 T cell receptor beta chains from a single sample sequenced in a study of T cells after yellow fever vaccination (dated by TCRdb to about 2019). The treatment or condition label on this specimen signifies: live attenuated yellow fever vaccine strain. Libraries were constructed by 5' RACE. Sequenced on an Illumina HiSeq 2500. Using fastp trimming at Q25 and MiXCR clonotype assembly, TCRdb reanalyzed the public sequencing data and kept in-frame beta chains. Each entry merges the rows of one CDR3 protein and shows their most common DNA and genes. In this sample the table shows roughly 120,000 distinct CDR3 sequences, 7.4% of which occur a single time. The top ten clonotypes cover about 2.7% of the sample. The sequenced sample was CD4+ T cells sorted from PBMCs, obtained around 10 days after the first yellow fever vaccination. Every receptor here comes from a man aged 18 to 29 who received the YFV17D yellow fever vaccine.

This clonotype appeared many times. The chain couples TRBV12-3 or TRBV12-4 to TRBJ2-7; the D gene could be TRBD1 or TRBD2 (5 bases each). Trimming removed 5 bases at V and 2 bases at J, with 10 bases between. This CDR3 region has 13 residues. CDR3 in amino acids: CASSKTGPYEQYF. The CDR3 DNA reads TGTGCCAGCAGTAAGACGGGGCCCTACGAGCAGTACTTC.

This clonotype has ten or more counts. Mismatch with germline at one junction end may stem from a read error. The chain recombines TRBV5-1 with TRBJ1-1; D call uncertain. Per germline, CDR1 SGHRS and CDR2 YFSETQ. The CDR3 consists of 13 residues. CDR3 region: CASSLPGNTEAFF. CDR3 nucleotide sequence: TGTGCCAGCAGCCTGCCCGGGAACACTGAAGCTTTCTTT.

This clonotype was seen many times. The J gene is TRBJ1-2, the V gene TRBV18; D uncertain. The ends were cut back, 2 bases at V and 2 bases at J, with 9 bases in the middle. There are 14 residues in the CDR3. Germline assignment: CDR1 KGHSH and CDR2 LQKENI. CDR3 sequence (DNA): TGTGCCAGCTCACCAAGTACAACAAACTATGGCTACACCTTC. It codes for CASSPSTTNYGYTF.

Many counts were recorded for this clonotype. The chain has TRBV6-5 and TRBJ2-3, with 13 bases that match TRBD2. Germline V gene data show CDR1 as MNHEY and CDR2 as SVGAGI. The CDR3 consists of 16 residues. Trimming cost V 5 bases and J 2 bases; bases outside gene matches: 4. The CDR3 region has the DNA TGTGCCAGCAGTCAGGGACTAGCGGGGCCCACAGATACGCAGTATTTT. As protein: CASSQGLAGPTDTQYF.

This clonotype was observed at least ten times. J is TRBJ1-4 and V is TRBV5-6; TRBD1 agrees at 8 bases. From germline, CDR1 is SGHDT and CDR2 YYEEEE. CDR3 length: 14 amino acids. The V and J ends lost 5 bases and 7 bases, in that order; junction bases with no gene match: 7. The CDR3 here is CASRDRGKGEKLFF. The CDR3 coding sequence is TGTGCCAGCAGAGACAGGGGAAAGGGTGAAAAACTGTTTTTT.

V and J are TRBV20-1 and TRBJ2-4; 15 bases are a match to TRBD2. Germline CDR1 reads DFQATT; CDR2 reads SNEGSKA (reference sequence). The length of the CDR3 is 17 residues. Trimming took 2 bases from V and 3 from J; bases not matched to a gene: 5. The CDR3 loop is CSARRGLAGGYKNIQYF. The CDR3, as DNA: TGCAGTGCTAGACGGGGACTAGCGGGGGGCTACAAAAACATTCAGTACTTC.

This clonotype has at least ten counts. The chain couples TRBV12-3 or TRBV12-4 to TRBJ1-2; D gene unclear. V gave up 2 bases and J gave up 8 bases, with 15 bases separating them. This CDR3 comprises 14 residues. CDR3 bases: TGTGCCAGCAGTTTACAAGTGGACCAAGCGGGCTACACCTTC. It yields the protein CASSLQVDQAGYTF.

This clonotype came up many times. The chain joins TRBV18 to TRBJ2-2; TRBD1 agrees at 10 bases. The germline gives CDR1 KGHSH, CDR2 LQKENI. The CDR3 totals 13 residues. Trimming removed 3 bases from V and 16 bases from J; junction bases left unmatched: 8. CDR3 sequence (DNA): TGTGCCAGCTCACCCCCGGGACAGGGGTCCCCGTTTTTT. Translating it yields CASSPPGQGSPFF. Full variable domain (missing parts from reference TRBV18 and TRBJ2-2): NAGVMQNPRHLVRRRGQEARLRCSPMKGHSHVYWYRQLPEEGLKFMVYLQKENIIDESGMPKERFSAEFPKEGPSILRIQQVVRGDSAAYFCASSPPGQGSPFFGEGSRLTVL.

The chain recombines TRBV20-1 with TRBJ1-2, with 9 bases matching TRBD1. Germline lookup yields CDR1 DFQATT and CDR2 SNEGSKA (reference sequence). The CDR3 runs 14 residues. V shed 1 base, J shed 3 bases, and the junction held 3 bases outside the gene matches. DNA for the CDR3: TGCAGTGCTAGAGTGACAGGGGGTTACTATGGCTACACCTTC. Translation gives CSARVTGGYYGYTF.

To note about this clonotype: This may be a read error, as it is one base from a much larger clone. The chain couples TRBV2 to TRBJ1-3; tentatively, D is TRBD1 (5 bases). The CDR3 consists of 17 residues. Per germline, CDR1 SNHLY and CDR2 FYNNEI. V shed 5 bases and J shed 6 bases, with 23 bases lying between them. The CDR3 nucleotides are TGTGCCAGCAGTTTCCGTGGTGCGGGGCTGACTGAAAACACCATATATTTT. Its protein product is CASSFRGAGLTENTIYF.

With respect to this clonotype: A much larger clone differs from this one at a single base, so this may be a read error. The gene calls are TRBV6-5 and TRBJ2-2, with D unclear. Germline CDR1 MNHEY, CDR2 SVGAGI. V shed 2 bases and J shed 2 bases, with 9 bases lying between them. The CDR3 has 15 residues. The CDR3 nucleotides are TGTGCCAGCAGTTACATCGAGGAAAACACCGGGGAGCTGTTTTTT. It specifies CASSYIEENTGELFF.